These T cell receptor beta chains were read from a single sample in a study of T-cell memory formation after mild COVID-19. MiXCR was run by TCRdb on the 5' RACE reads, yielding one entry per CDR3 protein. The sample lists 550,000 to 700,000 distinct CDR3 sequences, roughly 17% occurring once. Sequencing was performed on PBMCs or a T cell subset sorted from them (not recorded which). These receptors came from an adult woman who had mild COVID-19 (a few samples of this study predate the infection). Cell type and time point are not known. Both conserved end residues are part of each CDR3.

V | CDR3
TRBV23-1 | CASSHRRRSYEQYF
TRBV7-3 | CASSLRRGPTYEQYF
TRBV4-1 | CASSQSLQNSYEQYF
TRBV20-1 | CSAREPRTGRDEQFF
TRBV5-6 | CASSFGRSYEQYF
TRBV15 | CATSSYRGQETQYF
TRBV30 | CAWSPMGSDTQYF
TRBV7-8 | CASSLRTESSYNSPLHF
TRBV5-1 | CASSLVAGRTYEQYF
TRBV18 | CATRRDVSYEQYF
TRBV7-2 | CASTTNRGNSPLHF
TRBV30 | CAWSVRLGAGDYGYTF
TRBV11-2 | CASSLVAGGSYNSPLHF
TRBV20-1 | CSAPYPAAETQYF
TRBV24-1 | CATSDARTSEYNEQFF
TRBV11-3 | CASSLGWGLDEQFF
TRBV25-1 | CASSDSKGKLSNQPQHF
TRBV19 | CASTQEAGNTIYF
TRBV5-1 | CASSLADNTGELFF
TRBV5-1 | CASSLVIGIGMGEQFF
TRBV11-2 | CASSLPAGGYEQYF
TRBV24-1 | CATSDEDYHQPQHF
TRBV19 | CASSIRTGLAGATDTQYF
TRBV7-9 | CASSLAPGTGTNSPLHF
TRBV7-9 | CASSPGFHEQYF
TRBV19 | CASSRRTGLITDTQYF
TRBV25-1 | CASSERSERVGYTF
TRBV5-1 | CASSPTWNTEAFF
TRBV19 | CASTLGRVQPQHF
TRBV5-1 | CASSLGDRSDIQYF
TRBV7-2 | CASSLRQGAREQYF
TRBV7-6 | CASSSFTGGRYNEQFF
TRBV5-5 | CASSSHRGGYTF
TRBV29-1 | CRGGGEWETEAFF
TRBV6-5 | CASSYWDRGRDEQFF
TRBV3-1 | CASSQDLAGGLTYEQYF
TRBV20-1 | CSVVGGRPYEQYF
TRBV18 | CASSPGAGEQPQHF
TRBV14 | CASSRRQARNQPQHF
TRBV10-3 | CATSGTSTDTQYF
TRBV5-1 | CASSPSAIQSYNEQFF
TRBV6-5 | CASSYSIVLAGAGGKETQYF
TRBV5-6 | CASSPISGGTTYEQYF